This TCR beta chain stems from a study of cytomegalovirus exposure and HLA in healthy donors. The CDR3 length is 15 residues. Germline-derived CDR1 and CDR2 are SQVTM and ANQGSEA. The ends lost 0 bases at V and 6 bases at J; junction bases unmatched: 4. The study ran its PCR with 60 Vbeta and 13 Jbeta primers. Sequencing was performed with immunoSEQ multiplex PCR; in TCRdb, only in-frame clones are kept and a portion is missing. The table has approximately 78,000 clones, 65% to 70% seen once. The chain links TRBV29-1 to TRBJ2-1; TRBD1 agrees at 11 bases. What was sequenced was PBMCs. This clonotype originated in a man aged 35 to 55 in good health and CMV-seropositive. Here the CDR3 reads CSVEDRGTGGNEQFF. CDR3 coding DNA: TGCAGCGTTGAAGATCGGGGGACAGGGGGCAATGAGCAGTTCTTC.